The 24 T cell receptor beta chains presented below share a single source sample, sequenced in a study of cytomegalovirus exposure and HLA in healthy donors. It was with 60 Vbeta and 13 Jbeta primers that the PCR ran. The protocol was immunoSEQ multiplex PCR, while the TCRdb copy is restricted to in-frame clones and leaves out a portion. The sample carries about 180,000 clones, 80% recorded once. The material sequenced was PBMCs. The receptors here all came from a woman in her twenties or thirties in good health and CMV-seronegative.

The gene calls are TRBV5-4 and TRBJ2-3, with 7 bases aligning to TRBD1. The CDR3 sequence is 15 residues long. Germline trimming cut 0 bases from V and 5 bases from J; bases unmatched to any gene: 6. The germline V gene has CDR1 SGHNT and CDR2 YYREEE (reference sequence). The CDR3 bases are TGTGCCAGCAGCTTGGAAAGGGGGCTGGGAGATACGCAGTATTTT. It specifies CASSLERGLGDTQYF.

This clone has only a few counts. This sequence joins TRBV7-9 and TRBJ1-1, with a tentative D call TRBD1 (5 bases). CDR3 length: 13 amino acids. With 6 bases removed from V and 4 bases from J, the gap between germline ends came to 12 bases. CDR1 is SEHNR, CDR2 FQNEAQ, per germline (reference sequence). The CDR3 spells CASSQGLGTEAFF. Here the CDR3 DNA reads TGTGCCAGCAGTCAGGGACTTGGCACTGAAGCTTTCTTT.

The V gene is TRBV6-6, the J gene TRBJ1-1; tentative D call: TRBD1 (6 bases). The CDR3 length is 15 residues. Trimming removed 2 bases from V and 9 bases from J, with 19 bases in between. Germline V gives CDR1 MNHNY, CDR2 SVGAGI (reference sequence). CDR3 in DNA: TGTGCCAGCAGTTACGGGGGGGGCAGGGAGACGAAAGCTTTCTTT. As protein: CASSYGGGRETKAFF.

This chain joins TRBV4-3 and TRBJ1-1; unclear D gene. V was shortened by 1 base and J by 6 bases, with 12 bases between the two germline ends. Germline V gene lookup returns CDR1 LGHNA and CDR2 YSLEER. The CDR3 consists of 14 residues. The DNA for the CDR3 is TGCGCCAGCAGCCAAGGTGTCAGGTGGGCTGAAGCTTTCTTT. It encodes CASSQGVRWAEAFF.

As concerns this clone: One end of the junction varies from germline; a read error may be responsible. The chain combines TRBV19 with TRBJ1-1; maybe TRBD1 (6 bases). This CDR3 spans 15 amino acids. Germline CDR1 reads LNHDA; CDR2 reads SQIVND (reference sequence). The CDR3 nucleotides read TGTGCCAGTAGTATAGATCATGTGGGGACAACGCCTAACGTCTTT. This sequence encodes CASSIDHVGTTPNVF.

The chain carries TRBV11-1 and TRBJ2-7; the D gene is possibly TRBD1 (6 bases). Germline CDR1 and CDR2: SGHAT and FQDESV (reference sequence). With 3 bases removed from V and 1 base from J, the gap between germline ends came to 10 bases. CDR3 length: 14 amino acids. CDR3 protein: CASSFGQGSYEQYF. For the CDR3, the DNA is TGTGCCAGCAGCTTCGGGCAGGGGTCCTACGAGCAGTACTTC. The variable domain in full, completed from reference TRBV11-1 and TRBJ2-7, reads EAEVAQSPRYKITEKSQAVAFWCDPISGHATLYWYRQILGQGPELLVQFQDESVVDDSQLPKDRFSAERLKGVDSTLKIQPAELGDSAMYLCASSFGQGSYEQYFGPGTRLTVT.

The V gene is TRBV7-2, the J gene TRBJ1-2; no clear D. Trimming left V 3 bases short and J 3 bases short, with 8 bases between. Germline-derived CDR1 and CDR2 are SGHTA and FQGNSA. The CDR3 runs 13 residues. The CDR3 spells CASSFRGYYGYTF. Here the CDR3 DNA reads TGTGCCAGCAGCTTTCGGGGATACTATGGCTACACCTTC. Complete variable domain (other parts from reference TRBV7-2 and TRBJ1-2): GAGVSQSPSNKVTEKGKDVELRCDPISGHTALYWYRQSLGQGLEFLIYFQGNSAPDKSGLPSDRFSAERTGGSVSTLTIQRTQQEDSAVYLCASSFRGYYGYTFGSGTRLTVV.

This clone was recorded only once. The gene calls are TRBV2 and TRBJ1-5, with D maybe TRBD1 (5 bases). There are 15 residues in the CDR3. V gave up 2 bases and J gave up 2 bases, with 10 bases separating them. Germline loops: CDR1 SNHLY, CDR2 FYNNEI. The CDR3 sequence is CASSESGRGNQPQHF. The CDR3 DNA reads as TGTGCCAGCAGTGAATCAGGGCGAGGCAATCAGCCCCAGCATTTT.

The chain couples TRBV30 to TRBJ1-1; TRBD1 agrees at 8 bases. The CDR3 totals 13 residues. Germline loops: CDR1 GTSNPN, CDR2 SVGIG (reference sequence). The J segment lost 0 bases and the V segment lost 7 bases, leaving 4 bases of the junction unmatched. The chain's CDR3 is CAYDRGLNTEAFF. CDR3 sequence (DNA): TGTGCCTACGACAGGGGTTTGAACACTGAAGCTTTCTTT.

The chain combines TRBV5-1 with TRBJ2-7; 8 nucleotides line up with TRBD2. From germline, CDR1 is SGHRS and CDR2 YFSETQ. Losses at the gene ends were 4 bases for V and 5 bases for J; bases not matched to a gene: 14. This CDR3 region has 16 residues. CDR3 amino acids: CASSAGTSPVTDEQYF. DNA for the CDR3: TGCGCCAGCAGCGCCGGGACTAGTCCCGTAACTGACGAGCAGTACTTC.

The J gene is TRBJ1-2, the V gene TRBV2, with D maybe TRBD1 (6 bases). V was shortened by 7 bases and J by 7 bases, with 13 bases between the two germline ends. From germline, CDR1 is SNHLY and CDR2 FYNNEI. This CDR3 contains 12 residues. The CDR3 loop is CASTWDIPGYTF. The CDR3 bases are TGTGCCAGCACCTGGGACATACCTGGCTACACCTTC.

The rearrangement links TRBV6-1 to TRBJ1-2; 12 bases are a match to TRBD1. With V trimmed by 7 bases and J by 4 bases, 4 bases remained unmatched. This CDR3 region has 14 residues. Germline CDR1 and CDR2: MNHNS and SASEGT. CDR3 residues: CASTRGQGAYGYTF. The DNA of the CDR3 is TGTGCCAGCACGAGGGGACAGGGGGCCTATGGCTACACCTTC.

CDR3 coding DNA: TGTGCCAGCAGCCCCAAAGCAGGGGTCGGCTACACCTTC. This gives the protein CASSPKAGVGYTF. The genes are TRBV6-1 and TRBJ1-2, with D tentatively TRBD1 (6 bases). The CDR3 has 13 residues. CDR1 is MNHNS, CDR2 SASEGT, per germline. Trimming cost V 6 bases and J 8 bases, with 16 bases left between them.

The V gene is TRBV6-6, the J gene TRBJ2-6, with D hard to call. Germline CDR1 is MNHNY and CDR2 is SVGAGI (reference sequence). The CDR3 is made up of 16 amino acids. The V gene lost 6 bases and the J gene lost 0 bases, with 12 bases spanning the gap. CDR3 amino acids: CASRVTISSGANVLTF. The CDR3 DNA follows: TGTGCCAGCAGGGTAACCATTAGCTCTGGGGCCAACGTCCTGACTTTC.

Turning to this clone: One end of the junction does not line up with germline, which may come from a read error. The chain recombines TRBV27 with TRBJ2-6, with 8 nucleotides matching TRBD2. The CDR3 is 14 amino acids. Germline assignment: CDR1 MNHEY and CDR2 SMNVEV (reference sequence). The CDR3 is CASTGGSGANVPTF. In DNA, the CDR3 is TGTGCCAGCACGGGAGGGTCTGGGGCCAACGTCCCGACTTTC. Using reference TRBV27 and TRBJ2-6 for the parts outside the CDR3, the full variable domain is EAQVTQNPRYLITVTGKKLTVTCSQNMNHEYMSWYRQDPGLGLRQIYYSMNVEVTDKGDVPEGYKVSRKEKRNFPLILESPSPNQTSLYFCASTGGSGANVPTFGAGSRLTVL.

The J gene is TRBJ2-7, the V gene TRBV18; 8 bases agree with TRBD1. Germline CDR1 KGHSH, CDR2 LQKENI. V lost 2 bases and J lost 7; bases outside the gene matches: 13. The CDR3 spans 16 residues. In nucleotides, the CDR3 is TGTGCCAGCTCACCATTATCCGCAGGGGGCTCGGGGGAGCAGTACTTC. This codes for CASSPLSAGGSGEQYF.

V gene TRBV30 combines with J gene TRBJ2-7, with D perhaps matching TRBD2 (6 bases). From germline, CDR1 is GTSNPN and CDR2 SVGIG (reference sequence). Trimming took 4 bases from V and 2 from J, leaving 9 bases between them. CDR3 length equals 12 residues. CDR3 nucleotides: TGTGCCTGGAACAGCGGGCCCTACGAGCAGTACTTC. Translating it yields CAWNSGPYEQYF.

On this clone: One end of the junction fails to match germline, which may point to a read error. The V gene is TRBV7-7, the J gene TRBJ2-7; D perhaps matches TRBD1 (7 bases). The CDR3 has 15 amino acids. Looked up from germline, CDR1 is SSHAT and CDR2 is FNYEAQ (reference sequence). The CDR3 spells CASSRGTVPLYEQYF. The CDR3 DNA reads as TGTGCTAGCAGCCGCGGGACAGTCCCGCTCTACGAGCAGTACTTC.

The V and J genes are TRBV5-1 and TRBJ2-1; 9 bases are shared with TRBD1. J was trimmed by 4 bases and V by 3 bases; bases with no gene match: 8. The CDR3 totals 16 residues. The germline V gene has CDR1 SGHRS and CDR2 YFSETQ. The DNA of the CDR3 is TGCGCCAGCAGCTCCCTACAGGGGGCGTCGTACAATGAGCAGTTCTTC. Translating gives CASSSLQGASYNEQFF.

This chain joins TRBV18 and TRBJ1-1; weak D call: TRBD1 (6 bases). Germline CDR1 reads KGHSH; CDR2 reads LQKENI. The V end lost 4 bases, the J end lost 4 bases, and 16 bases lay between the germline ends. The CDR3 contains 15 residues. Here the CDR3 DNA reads TGTGCCAGCTCACGAGCGGGGGCGAAGGGCACTGAAGCTTTCTTT. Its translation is CASSRAGAKGTEAFF.

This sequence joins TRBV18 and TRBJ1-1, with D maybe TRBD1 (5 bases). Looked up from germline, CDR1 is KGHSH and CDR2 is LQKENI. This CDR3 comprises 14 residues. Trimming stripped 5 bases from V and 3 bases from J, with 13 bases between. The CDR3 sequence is CASSTGGWDTEAFF. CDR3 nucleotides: TGTGCCAGCTCAACGGGGGGTTGGGACACTGAAGCTTTCTTT. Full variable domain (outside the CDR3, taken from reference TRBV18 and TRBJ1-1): NAGVMQNPRHLVRRRGQEARLRCSPMKGHSHVYWYRQLPEEGLKFMVYLQKENIIDESGMPKERFSAEFPKEGPSILRIQQVVRGDSAAYFCASSTGGWDTEAFFGQGTRLTVV.

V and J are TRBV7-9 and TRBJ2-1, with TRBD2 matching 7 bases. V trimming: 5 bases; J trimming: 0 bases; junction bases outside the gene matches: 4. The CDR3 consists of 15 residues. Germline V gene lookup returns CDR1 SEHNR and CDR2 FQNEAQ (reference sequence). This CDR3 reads CASSQTGGSYNEQFF. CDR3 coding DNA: TGTGCCAGCAGCCAGACGGGGGGCTCCTACAATGAGCAGTTCTTC. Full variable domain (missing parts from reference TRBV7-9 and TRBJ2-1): DTGVSQNPRHKITKRGQNVTFRCDPISEHNRLYWYRQTLGQGPEFLTYFQNEAQLEKSRLLSDRFSAERPKGSFSTLEIQRTEQGDSAMYLCASSQTGGSYNEQFFGPGTRLTVL.

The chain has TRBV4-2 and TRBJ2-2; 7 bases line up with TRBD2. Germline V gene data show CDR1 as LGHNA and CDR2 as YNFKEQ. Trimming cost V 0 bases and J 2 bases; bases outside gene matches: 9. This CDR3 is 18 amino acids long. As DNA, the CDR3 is TGTGCCAGCAGCCAAGATAGATTGGGCGGGGGAAACACCGGGGAGCTGTTTTTT. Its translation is CASSQDRLGGGNTGELFF.

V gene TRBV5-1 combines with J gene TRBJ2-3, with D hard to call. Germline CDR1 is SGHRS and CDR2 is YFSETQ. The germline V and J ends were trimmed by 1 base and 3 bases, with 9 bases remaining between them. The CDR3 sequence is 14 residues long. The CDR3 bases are TGCGCCAGCAGCTTGAGGAGCTTAACAGATACGCAGTATTTT. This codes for CASSLRSLTDTQYF.